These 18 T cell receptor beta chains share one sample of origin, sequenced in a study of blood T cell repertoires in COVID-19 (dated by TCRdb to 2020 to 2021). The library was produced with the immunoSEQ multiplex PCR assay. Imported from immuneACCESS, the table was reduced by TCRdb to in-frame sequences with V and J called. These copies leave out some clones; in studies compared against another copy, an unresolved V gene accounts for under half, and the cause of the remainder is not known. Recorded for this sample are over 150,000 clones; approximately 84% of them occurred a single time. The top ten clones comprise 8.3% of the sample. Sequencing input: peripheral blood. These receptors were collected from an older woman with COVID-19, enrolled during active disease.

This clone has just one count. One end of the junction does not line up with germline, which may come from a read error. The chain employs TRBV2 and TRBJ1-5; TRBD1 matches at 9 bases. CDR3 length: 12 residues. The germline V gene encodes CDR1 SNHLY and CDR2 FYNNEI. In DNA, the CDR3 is TGTGCCAGCAGGAGGGGGGACAGGGACCTACACTTT. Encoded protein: CASRRGDRDLHF.

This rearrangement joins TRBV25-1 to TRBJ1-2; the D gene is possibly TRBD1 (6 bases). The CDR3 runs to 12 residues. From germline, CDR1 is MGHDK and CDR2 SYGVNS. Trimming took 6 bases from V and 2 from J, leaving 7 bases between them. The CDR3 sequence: CASRGQNYGYTF. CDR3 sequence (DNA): TGTGCCAGCAGAGGACAGAACTATGGCTACACCTTC.

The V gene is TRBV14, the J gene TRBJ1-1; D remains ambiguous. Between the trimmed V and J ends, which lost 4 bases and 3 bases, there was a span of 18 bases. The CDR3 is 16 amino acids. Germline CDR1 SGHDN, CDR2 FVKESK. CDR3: CASSRPSRGKDTEAFF. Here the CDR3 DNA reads TGTGCCAGCAGCCGCCCGTCTAGAGGAAAAGACACTGAAGCTTTCTTT.

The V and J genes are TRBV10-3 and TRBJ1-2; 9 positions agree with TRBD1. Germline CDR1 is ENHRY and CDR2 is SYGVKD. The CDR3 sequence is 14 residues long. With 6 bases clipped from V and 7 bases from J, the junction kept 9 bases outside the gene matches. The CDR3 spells CAIREQGANGGYTF. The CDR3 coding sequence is TGTGCCATCAGGGAACAGGGGGCGAATGGTGGCTACACCTTC.

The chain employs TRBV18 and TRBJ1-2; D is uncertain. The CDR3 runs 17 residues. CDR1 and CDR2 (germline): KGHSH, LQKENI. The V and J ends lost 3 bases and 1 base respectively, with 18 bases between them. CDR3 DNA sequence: TGTGCCAGCTCACCCTCCGCACAAGAAACCGTTAACTATGGCTACACCTTC. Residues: CASSPSAQETVNYGYTF. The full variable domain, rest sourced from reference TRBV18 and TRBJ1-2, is NAGVMQNPRHLVRRRGQEARLRCSPMKGHSHVYWYRQLPEEGLKFMVYLQKENIIDESGMPKERFSAEFPKEGPSILRIQQVVRGDSAAYFCASSPSAQETVNYGYTFGSGTRLTVV.

The CDR3 loop is CASSPTLNYGYTF. The CDR3 DNA follows: TGTGCCAGTAGCCCCACTCTGAACTATGGCTACACCTTC. The genes are TRBV19 and TRBJ1-2; D uncertain. CDR3 length: 13 residues. Germline V gene lookup returns CDR1 LNHDA and CDR2 SQIVND (reference sequence). The ends were cut back, 6 bases at V and 2 bases at J, with 10 bases in the middle.

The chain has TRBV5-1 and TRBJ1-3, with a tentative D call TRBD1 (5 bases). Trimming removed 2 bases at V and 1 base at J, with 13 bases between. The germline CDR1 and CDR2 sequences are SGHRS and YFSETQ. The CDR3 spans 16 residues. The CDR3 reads CASSFGAGGSGNTIYF. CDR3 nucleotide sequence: TGCGCCAGCAGCTTCGGGGCCGGAGGGTCTGGAAACACCATATATTTT.

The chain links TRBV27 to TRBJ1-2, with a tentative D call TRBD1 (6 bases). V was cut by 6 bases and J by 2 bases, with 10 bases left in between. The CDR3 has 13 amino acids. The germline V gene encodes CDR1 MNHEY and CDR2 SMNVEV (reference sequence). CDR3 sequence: CASRRGGNYGYTF. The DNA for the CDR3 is TGTGCCAGCAGGAGAGGGGGAAACTATGGCTACACCTTC.

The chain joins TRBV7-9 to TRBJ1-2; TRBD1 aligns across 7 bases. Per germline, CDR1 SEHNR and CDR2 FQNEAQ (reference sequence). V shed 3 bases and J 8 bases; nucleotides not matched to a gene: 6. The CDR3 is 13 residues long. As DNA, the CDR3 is TGTGCCAGCAGCTTCGACAGGGCCAAGGGCTACACCTTC. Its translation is CASSFDRAKGYTF.

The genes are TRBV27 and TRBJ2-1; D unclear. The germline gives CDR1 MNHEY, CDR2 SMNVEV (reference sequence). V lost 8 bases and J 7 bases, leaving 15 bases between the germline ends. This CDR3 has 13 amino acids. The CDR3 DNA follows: TGTGCCAGCCGGGTGTTGGGTTCTAATGAGCAGTTCTTC. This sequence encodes CASRVLGSNEQFF.

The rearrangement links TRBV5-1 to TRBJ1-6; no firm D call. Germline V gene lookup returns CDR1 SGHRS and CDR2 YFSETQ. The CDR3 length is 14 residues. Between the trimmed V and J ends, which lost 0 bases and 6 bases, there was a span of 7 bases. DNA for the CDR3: TGCGCCAGCAGCTTGGACAGCTCTAATTCACCCCTCCACTTT. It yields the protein CASSLDSSNSPLHF.

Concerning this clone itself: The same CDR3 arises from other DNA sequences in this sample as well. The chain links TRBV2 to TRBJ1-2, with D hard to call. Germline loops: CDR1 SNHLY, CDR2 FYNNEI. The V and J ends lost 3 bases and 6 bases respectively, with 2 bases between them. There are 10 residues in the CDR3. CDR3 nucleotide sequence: TGTGCCAGCAGTGACAATGGCTACACCTTC. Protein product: CASSDNGYTF.

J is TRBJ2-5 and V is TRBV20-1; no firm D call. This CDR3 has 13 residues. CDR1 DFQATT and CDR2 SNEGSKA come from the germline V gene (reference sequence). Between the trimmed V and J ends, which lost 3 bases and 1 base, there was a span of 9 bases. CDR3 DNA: TGCAGTGCTAGTGTATCCGGCCAAGAGACCCAGTACTTC. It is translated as CSASVSGQETQYF.

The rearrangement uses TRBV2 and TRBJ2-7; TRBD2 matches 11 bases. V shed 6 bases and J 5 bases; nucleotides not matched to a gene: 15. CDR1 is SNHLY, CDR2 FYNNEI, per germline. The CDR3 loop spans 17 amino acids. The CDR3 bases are TGTGCCAGCAGGGTTAGCGGGGGGGGCCTTAGAGGCCACGAGCAGTACGTC. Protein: CASRVSGGGLRGHEQYV.

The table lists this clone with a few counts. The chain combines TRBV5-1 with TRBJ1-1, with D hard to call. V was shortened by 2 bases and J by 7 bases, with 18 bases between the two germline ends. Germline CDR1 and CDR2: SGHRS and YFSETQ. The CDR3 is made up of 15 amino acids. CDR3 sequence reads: CASSFPHSGIGEAFF. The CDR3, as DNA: TGCGCCAGCAGCTTCCCTCACAGTGGTATCGGTGAAGCTTTCTTT.

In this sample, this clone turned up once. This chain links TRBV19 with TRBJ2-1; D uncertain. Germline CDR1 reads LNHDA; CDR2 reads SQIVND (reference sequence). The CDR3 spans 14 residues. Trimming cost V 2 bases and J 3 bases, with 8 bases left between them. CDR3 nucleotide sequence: TGTGCCAGTAGTATACTGAACAGCTACAATGAGCAGTTCTTC. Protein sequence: CASSILNSYNEQFF.

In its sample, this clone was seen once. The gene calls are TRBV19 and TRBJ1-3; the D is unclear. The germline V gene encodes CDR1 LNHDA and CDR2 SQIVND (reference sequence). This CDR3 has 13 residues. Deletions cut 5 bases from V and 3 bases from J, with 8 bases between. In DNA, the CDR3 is TGTGCCAGTAGTCCCGTTCTTGGAAACACCATATATTTT. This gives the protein CASSPVLGNTIYF. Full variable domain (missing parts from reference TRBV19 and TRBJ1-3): DGGITQSPKYLFRKEGQNVTLSCEQNLNHDAMYWYRQDPGQGLRLIYYSQIVNDFQKGDIAEGYSVSREKKESFPLTVTSAQKNPTAFYLCASSPVLGNTIYFGEGSWLTVV.

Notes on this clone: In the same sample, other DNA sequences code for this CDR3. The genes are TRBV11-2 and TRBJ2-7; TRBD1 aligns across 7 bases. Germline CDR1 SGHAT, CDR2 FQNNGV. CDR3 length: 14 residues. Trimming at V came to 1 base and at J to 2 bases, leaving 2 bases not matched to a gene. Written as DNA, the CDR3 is TGTGCCAGCAGCTTAGGGACAGGCCCCTACGAGCAGTACTTC. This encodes CASSLGTGPYEQYF.